These T cell receptor beta chains were read from a single sample in a study of blood T cell repertoires in COVID-19. The table came from immunoSEQ multiplex PCR; TCRdb's copy has only in-frame clones and leaves some out. Among about 110,000 clones listed, 82% were seen once. The specimen was peripheral blood. These receptors all stem from an elderly woman with acute or convalescent COVID-19. The CDR3 runs from the conserved cysteine through the conserved F or W. The order of the fields is CDR3 length, J gene, clone size, V gene, D gene, CDR3 protein, CDR3 DNA. The D gene is left open where the match is weak. Part of the rows lack a size; the others show once, few, many or a class for expanded clones.

len: 19
j_gene: TRBJ2-1
abundance: NA
v_gene: TRBV7-8
d_gene: TRBD2
CDR3aa: CASSSGLAGGWESYNEQFF
CDR3nt: TGTGCCAGCAGCTCCGGACTAGCGGGAGGATGGGAATCCTACAATGAGCAGTTCTTC

len: 14
j_gene: TRBJ2-1
abundance: NA
v_gene: TRBV11-3
d_gene: TRBD2
CDR3aa: CASSFSSGRNEQFF
CDR3nt: TGTGCCAGCAGCTTTTCTAGCGGGAGGAATGAGCAGTTCTTC

len: 14
j_gene: TRBJ1-1
abundance: once
v_gene: TRBV5-1
d_gene: NA
CDR3aa: CASSLSMEGSGAFF
CDR3nt: TGCGCCAGCAGCCTTTCTATGGAGGGGAGCGGAGCTTTCTTT

len: 15
j_gene: TRBJ2-1
abundance: many
v_gene: TRBV11-2
d_gene: TRBD1
CDR3aa: CASSTHRGLKNEQFF
CDR3nt: TGTGCCAGCAGCACTCACAGGGGGCTGAAGAATGAGCAGTTCTTC

len: 17
j_gene: TRBJ2-2
abundance: NA
v_gene: TRBV28
d_gene: TRBD1
CDR3aa: CASSLMSAGGHTGELFF
CDR3nt: TGTGCCAGCAGTTTGATGTCGGCAGGGGGCCACACCGGGGAGCTGTTTTTT

len: 19
j_gene: TRBJ1-4
abundance: once
v_gene: TRBV5-6
d_gene: TRBD1
CDR3aa: CASSGVTGGYSATNEKLFF
CDR3nt: TGTGCCAGCAGCGGGGTGACAGGGGGCTACTCTGCAACTAATGAAAAACTGTTTTTT

len: 14
j_gene: TRBJ1-4
abundance: NA
v_gene: TRBV7-9
d_gene: NA
CDR3aa: CASSPQATNEKLFF
CDR3nt: TGTGCCAGCAGCCCACAGGCAACTAATGAAAAACTGTTTTTT

len: 15
j_gene: TRBJ2-1
abundance: NA
v_gene: TRBV2
d_gene: NA
CDR3aa: CASSEAEGSYNEQFF
CDR3nt: TGTGCCAGCAGTGAGGCGGAAGGATCCTACAATGAGCAGTTCTTC

len: 13
j_gene: TRBJ1-1
abundance: NA
v_gene: TRBV5-1
d_gene: NA
CDR3aa: CASSFQGNTEAFF
CDR3nt: TGCGCCAGCAGCTTTCAGGGGAACACTGAAGCTTTCTTT

len: 14
j_gene: TRBJ2-7
abundance: NA
v_gene: TRBV7-8
d_gene: NA
CDR3aa: CASSLDTDAYEQYF
CDR3nt: TGTGCCAGCAGCTTAGACACAGATGCCTACGAGCAGTACTTC

len: 12
j_gene: TRBJ2-7
abundance: NA
v_gene: TRBV19
d_gene: NA
CDR3aa: CASRGSTYEQYF
CDR3nt: TGTGCCAGTAGAGGGAGTACCTACGAGCAGTACTTC

len: 13
j_gene: TRBJ1-1
abundance: NA
v_gene: TRBV5-1
d_gene: TRBD1
CDR3aa: CASSQDRGTEAFF
CDR3nt: TGCGCCAGCAGCCAGGACAGGGGTACTGAAGCTTTCTTT

len: 14
j_gene: TRBJ2-7
abundance: few
v_gene: TRBV7-9
d_gene: NA
CDR3aa: CASSQTRVRYEQYF
CDR3nt: TGTGCCAGCAGCCAAACGCGGGTCAGGTACGAGCAGTACTTC

len: 18
j_gene: TRBJ2-1
abundance: many
v_gene: TRBV7-8
d_gene: TRBD2
CDR3aa: CASSLGESGTSGRNEQFF
CDR3nt: TGTGCCAGCAGCTTAGGCGAATCCGGGACTAGCGGGAGAAATGAGCAGTTCTTC

len: 15
j_gene: TRBJ2-1
abundance: NA
v_gene: TRBV2
d_gene: TRBD2
CDR3aa: CASRGTSGSGNEQFF
CDR3nt: TGTGCCAGCAGGGGGACTAGCGGGAGTGGAAATGAGCAGTTCTTC

len: 15
j_gene: TRBJ2-5
abundance: NA
v_gene: TRBV5-6
d_gene: TRBD2
CDR3aa: CASSWRREVSATQYF
CDR3nt: TGTGCCAGCAGCTGGCGGCGGGAGGTTAGTGCGACCCAGTACTTC

len: 14
j_gene: TRBJ2-3
abundance: NA
v_gene: TRBV29-1
d_gene: TRBD2
CDR3aa: CSVSGTSGTDTQYF
CDR3nt: TGCAGCGTTTCCGGGACTAGCGGCACAGATACGCAGTATTTT

len: 16
j_gene: TRBJ2-1
abundance: NA
v_gene: TRBV2
d_gene: NA
CDR3aa: CASRPGGEVGYNEQFF
CDR3nt: TGTGCCAGCAGACCAGGCGGGGAGGTGGGTTACAATGAGCAGTTCTTC

len: 16
j_gene: TRBJ2-1
abundance: NA
v_gene: TRBV5-5
d_gene: TRBD1
CDR3aa: CASSFPTGGSYNEQFF
CDR3nt: TGTGCCAGCAGCTTCCCCACAGGGGGGTCCTACAATGAGCAGTTCTTC

len: 14
j_gene: TRBJ1-2
abundance: NA
v_gene: TRBV5-1
d_gene: TRBD1
CDR3aa: CASSPGQGENGYTF
CDR3nt: TGCGCCAGCAGCCCGGGACAGGGAGAGAATGGCTACACCTTC

len: 11
j_gene: TRBJ2-3
abundance: NA
v_gene: TRBV7-6
d_gene: NA
CDR3aa: CASQEGDTQYF
CDR3nt: TGTGCCTCGCAGGAGGGAGATACGCAGTATTTT

len: 13
j_gene: TRBJ2-3
abundance: NA
v_gene: TRBV10-1
d_gene: NA
CDR3aa: CASKGQLTDTQYF
CDR3nt: TGCGCCAGCAAAGGACAGCTCACAGATACGCAGTATTTT

len: 15
j_gene: TRBJ2-1
abundance: NA
v_gene: TRBV18
d_gene: TRBD2
CDR3aa: CASSPPGLAGGEQFF
CDR3nt: TGTGCCAGCTCACCACCGGGACTAGCGGGAGGCGAGCAGTTCTTC

len: 15
j_gene: TRBJ2-7
abundance: NA
v_gene: TRBV16
d_gene: TRBD2
CDR3aa: CASSQSQAGAYEQYF
CDR3nt: TGTGCCAGCAGCCAATCCCAAGCGGGAGCGTACGAGCAGTACTTC

len: 17
j_gene: TRBJ2-5
abundance: NA
v_gene: TRBV15
d_gene: TRBD2
CDR3aa: CATSRAAGWGLAETQYF
CDR3nt: TGTGCCACCAGCAGAGCCGCAGGTTGGGGACTAGCAGAGACCCAGTACTTC

len: 13
j_gene: TRBJ2-5
abundance: NA
v_gene: TRBV2
d_gene: NA
CDR3aa: CASSGTVKETQYF
CDR3nt: TGTGCCAGCAGTGGGACAGTTAAAGAGACCCAGTACTTC

len: 14
j_gene: TRBJ2-4
abundance: NA
v_gene: TRBV10-1
d_gene: TRBD2
CDR3aa: CASSEAGGPDIQYF
CDR3nt: TGCGCCAGCAGTGAGGCGGGAGGGCCGGACATTCAGTACTTC

len: 16
j_gene: TRBJ1-2
abundance: NA
v_gene: TRBV15
d_gene: TRBD1
CDR3aa: CATSRDVGTGIFSYTF
CDR3nt: TGTGCCACCAGCAGAGATGTTGGGACAGGCATCTTCAGCTACACCTTC

len: 14
j_gene: TRBJ2-5
abundance: NA
v_gene: TRBV2
d_gene: TRBD2
CDR3aa: CASRKTSGQETQYF
CDR3nt: TGTGCCAGCAGAAAGACTAGCGGCCAAGAGACCCAGTACTTC

len: 16
j_gene: TRBJ2-2
abundance: NA
v_gene: TRBV19
d_gene: TRBD2
CDR3aa: CASSIDSGRAAGELFF
CDR3nt: TGTGCCAGTAGTATAGATAGCGGGAGGGCTGCCGGGGAGCTGTTTTTT

len: 16
j_gene: TRBJ2-5
abundance: NA
v_gene: TRBV11-2
d_gene: NA
CDR3aa: CASSLESGSGGSTQYF
CDR3nt: TGTGCCAGCAGCTTAGAGAGTGGTTCTGGGGGGTCGACCCAGTACTTC

len: 15
j_gene: TRBJ2-5
abundance: NA
v_gene: TRBV24-1
d_gene: NA
CDR3aa: CATTRIWRVQETQYF
CDR3nt: TGTGCCACCACTAGAATATGGAGGGTTCAAGAGACCCAGTACTTC

len: 14
j_gene: TRBJ2-1
abundance: NA
v_gene: TRBV6-1
d_gene: TRBD2
CDR3aa: CASSDLAGRYEQFF
CDR3nt: TGTGCCAGCAGTGACCTAGCGGGGCGGTATGAGCAGTTCTTC

len: 15
j_gene: TRBJ1-3
abundance: NA
v_gene: TRBV4-1
d_gene: NA
CDR3aa: CASFGRGMSGNTIYF
CDR3nt: TGCGCCAGCTTCGGGCGGGGAATGTCCGGGAACACCATATATTTT

len: 15
j_gene: TRBJ2-1
abundance: NA
v_gene: TRBV4-1
d_gene: TRBD2
CDR3aa: CASSQDGLAANEQFF
CDR3nt: TGCGCCAGCAGCCAAGATGGACTAGCGGCTAATGAGCAGTTCTTC

len: 15
j_gene: TRBJ2-1
abundance: few
v_gene: TRBV7-2
d_gene: TRBD2
CDR3aa: CASSSGLVGTNEQFF
CDR3nt: TGTGCCAGCAGCTCGGGACTAGTTGGGACCAATGAGCAGTTCTTC

len: 16
j_gene: TRBJ2-7
abundance: NA
v_gene: TRBV5-1
d_gene: NA
CDR3aa: CASSSAGVRKRSEQYF
CDR3nt: TGCGCCAGCAGCTCCGCAGGGGTCCGAAAGAGGAGCGAGCAGTACTTC

len: 15
j_gene: TRBJ1-1
abundance: NA
v_gene: TRBV28
d_gene: TRBD1
CDR3aa: CASSDPGTGMPEAFF
CDR3nt: TGTGCCAGCAGTGACCCCGGGACAGGGATGCCTGAAGCTTTCTTT

len: 15
j_gene: TRBJ2-2
abundance: NA
v_gene: TRBV19
d_gene: TRBD2
CDR3aa: CASSSLAGVAGELFF
CDR3nt: TGTGCCAGTAGCTCGCTAGCGGGAGTAGCCGGGGAGCTGTTTTTT

len: 12
j_gene: TRBJ2-5
abundance: NA
v_gene: TRBV2
d_gene: NA
CDR3aa: CASARIGETQYF
CDR3nt: TGTGCCAGCGCTAGAATCGGTGAGACCCAGTACTTC

len: 15
j_gene: TRBJ1-1
abundance: NA
v_gene: TRBV3-1/TRBV3-2
d_gene: NA
CDR3aa: CASSQDGRGWAEAFF
CDR3nt: TGTGCCAGCAGCCAAGATGGCAGGGGATGGGCTGAAGCTTTCTTT

len: 15
j_gene: TRBJ2-1
abundance: NA
v_gene: TRBV3-1/TRBV3-2
d_gene: TRBD2
CDR3aa: CASSPRTSGYNEQFF
CDR3nt: TGTGCCAGCAGTCCCCGGACTAGCGGGTACAATGAGCAGTTCTTC

len: 14
j_gene: TRBJ2-5
abundance: few
v_gene: TRBV2
d_gene: TRBD1
CDR3aa: CASKSGQGAETQYF
CDR3nt: TGTGCCAGCAAGTCGGGACAGGGGGCCGAGACCCAGTACTTC

len: 15
j_gene: TRBJ2-3
abundance: NA
v_gene: TRBV3-1/TRBV3-2
d_gene: NA
CDR3aa: CASSPLAGFTDTQYF
CDR3nt: TGTGCCAGCAGCCCTCTCGCGGGGTTCACAGATACGCAGTATTTT

len: 13
j_gene: TRBJ2-1
abundance: NA
v_gene: TRBV12-3/TRBV12-4
d_gene: NA
CDR3aa: CASSLTFYNEQFF
CDR3nt: TGTGCCAGCAGCCTCACATTCTACAATGAGCAGTTCTTC

len: 15
j_gene: TRBJ2-5
abundance: NA
v_gene: TRBV5-1
d_gene: TRBD1
CDR3aa: CASSFGQGYQETQYF
CDR3nt: TGCGCCAGCAGCTTCGGACAGGGGTACCAAGAGACCCAGTACTTC

len: 12
j_gene: TRBJ1-3
abundance: NA
v_gene: TRBV29-1
d_gene: NA
CDR3aa: CSFKSSGNTIYF
CDR3nt: TGCAGCTTCAAGAGCTCTGGAAACACCATATATTTT

len: 17
j_gene: TRBJ1-3
abundance: few
v_gene: TRBV18
d_gene: NA
CDR3aa: CASSPVNGLSSGNTIYF
CDR3nt: TGTGCCAGCTCACCAGTTAATGGACTCAGCTCTGGAAACACCATATATTTT

len: 14
j_gene: TRBJ1-1
abundance: NA
v_gene: TRBV6-5
d_gene: TRBD1
CDR3aa: CASIYRDRGEKAFF
CDR3nt: TGTGCCAGCATTTACCGGGACAGGGGGGAAAAGGCTTTCTTT

len: 16
j_gene: TRBJ2-1
abundance: NA
v_gene: TRBV5-1
d_gene: NA
CDR3aa: CASSLALGTYYNEQFF
CDR3nt: TGCGCCAGCAGCTTGGCCCTCGGGACATACTACAATGAGCAGTTCTTC

len: 14
j_gene: TRBJ2-7
abundance: NA
v_gene: TRBV28
d_gene: NA
CDR3aa: CASSLGTASDEQYF
CDR3nt: TGTGCCAGCAGTTTAGGGACAGCTAGCGACGAGCAGTACTTC

len: 14
j_gene: TRBJ2-3
abundance: NA
v_gene: TRBV7-2
d_gene: TRBD1
CDR3aa: CASSLGQGADTQYF
CDR3nt: TGTGCCAGCAGCTTAGGACAGGGGGCAGATACGCAGTATTTT

len: 14
j_gene: TRBJ2-1
abundance: NA
v_gene: TRBV6-5
d_gene: TRBD2
CDR3aa: CASRGTSGIGEQFF
CDR3nt: TGTGCCAGCCGGGGGACTAGCGGGATTGGTGAGCAGTTCTTC

len: 15
j_gene: TRBJ1-2
abundance: once
v_gene: TRBV5-6
d_gene: TRBD1
CDR3aa: CASTHDPGQTYGYTF
CDR3nt: TGTGCCAGCACCCACGACCCGGGACAGACCTATGGCTACACCTTC

len: 18
j_gene: TRBJ2-4
abundance: NA
v_gene: TRBV28
d_gene: TRBD2
CDR3aa: CASGLPGTSGRTKNIQYF
CDR3nt: TGTGCCAGCGGGCTACCCGGGACTAGCGGGAGGACCAAAAACATTCAGTACTTC

len: 14
j_gene: TRBJ2-5
abundance: once
v_gene: TRBV12-5
d_gene: NA
CDR3aa: CASGLSPVEETQYF
CDR3nt: TGTGCTAGTGGTTTGTCCCCGGTAGAGGAGACCCAGTACTTC

len: 14
j_gene: TRBJ1-1
abundance: NA
v_gene: TRBV24-1
d_gene: TRBD1
CDR3aa: CATSAPGGGGEAFF
CDR3nt: TGTGCCACCAGTGCTCCAGGGGGCGGTGGGGAAGCTTTCTTT